One and the same sample provided the 28 T cell receptor beta chains below, sequenced in a study of molecular identifiers for immune sequencing clone quantification. TCRdb itself ran the PCR reads through MiXCR, one entry per CDR3 protein. This table has 400,000 to 600,000 distinct CDR3 sequences, roughly 25% appearing once. The sample consisted of naive CD8+ T cells from blood, with Jurkat cell RNA spiked in. Subset of the sample: FACS-sorted CD8+CD4-CCR7+CD45RA+ naive T cells. Every receptor here comes from a human donor in good health. Some libraries in this study had Jurkat cell RNA spiked in.

Note on this clonotype: The junction does not match germline at one end; this may be a read error. This chain links TRBV6-5 with TRBJ1-2; 11 bases agree with TRBD1. The CDR3 spans 15 residues. Looked up from germline, CDR1 is MNHEY and CDR2 is SVGAGI. This chain's CDR3 is CACRPRGQGASGYTF. For the CDR3, the DNA is TGTGCCTGCAGACCCCGCGGACAGGGGGCCTCTGGCTACACCTTC.

As for this clonotype: A much more abundant neighbour one base away suggests this may be a read error. The chain carries TRBV5-1 and TRBJ1-1, with no clear D. The CDR3 has 13 residues. CDR1 and CDR2 (germline): SGHRS, YFSETQ. This CDR3 is CASSLAGSAEAIF. CDR3 bases: TGCGCCAGCAGCTTGGCCGGAAGTGCTGAAGCTATCTTT. Looking up the rest from reference TRBV5-1 and TRBJ1-1 gives the full variable domain: KAGVTQTPRYLIKTRGQQVTLSCSPISGHRSVSWYQQTPGQGLQFLFEYFSETQRNKGNFPGRFSGRQFSNSRSEMNVSTLELGDSALYLCASSLAGSAEAIFGQGTRLTVV.

This clonotype was detected ten times or more. V usage is TRBV12-3 or TRBV12-4 and J usage is TRBJ2-7; D perhaps matches TRBD1 (6 bases). Trimming removed 5 bases from V and 7 bases from J, with 15 bases in between. This CDR3 is 13 amino acids long. This chain's CDR3 is CASSPGTGKEQYF. The CDR3 DNA follows: TGTGCCAGCAGTCCCGGTACAGGGAAGGAGCAGTACTTC.

This clonotype came up many times. The J gene is TRBJ2-7, the V gene TRBV19; D not resolved. Germline lookup yields CDR1 LNHDA and CDR2 SQIVND (reference sequence). Trimming shortened V by 1 base and J by 1 base, and 8 bases separated the two germline ends. This CDR3 is built from 14 residues. CDR3 sequence (DNA): TGTGCCAGTAGTATAGTGACCGGATCCTACGAGCAGTACTTC. Protein: CASSIVTGSYEQYF.

There are many counts of this clonotype. V usage is TRBV7-9 and J usage is TRBJ2-4; 8 nucleotides line up with TRBD1. The V and J ends lost 3 bases and 7 bases, in that order; junction bases with no gene match: 5. The CDR3 is made up of 14 amino acids. Per germline, CDR1 SEHNR and CDR2 FQNEAQ (reference sequence). CDR3 sequence (DNA): TGTGCCAGCAGCTTGACGACAGGGGACAACATTCAGTACTTC. It codes for CASSLTTGDNIQYF.

As to this clonotype: A much larger clone differs from this one at a single base, so this may be a read error. The chain combines TRBV2 with TRBJ1-6; TRBD1 is a possible D gene (5 bases). The CDR3 is made up of 12 amino acids. CDR1 and CDR2 (germline): SNHLY, FYNNEI. In DNA, the CDR3 is TGCGCGGCGGGGGACGATGATTCACCCCCCCACTTT. Its protein product is CAAGDDDSPPHF.

This clonotype came up a few times. The chain is built from TRBV10-2 and TRBJ1-1; maybe TRBD1 (6 bases). The V and J ends lost 5 bases and 4 bases respectively, with 14 bases between them. Germline V gene data show CDR1 as WSHSY and CDR2 as SAAADI. This CDR3 has 14 amino acids. The chain's CDR3 is CASSTGGLGTEAFF. The CDR3 nucleotides are TGCGCCAGCAGTACGGGGGGGCTTGGCACTGAAGCTTTCTTT.

The sample holds many counts of this clonotype. The J gene is TRBJ2-5, the V gene TRBV6-2 or TRBV6-3, with D possibly being TRBD1 (5 bases). Germline V CDR1 and CDR2: MNHEY, SVGEGT. Trimming left V 0 bases short and J 1 base short, with 9 bases between. The length of the CDR3 is 15 residues. CDR3 coding DNA: TGTGCCAGCAGTTACTCGAATAGGGGCCAAGAGACCCAGTACTTC. This translates into CASSYSNRGQETQYF.

Of note for this clonotype: A read error may account for a junction end that differs from germline. The chain has TRBV20-1 and TRBJ2-6, with a tentative D call TRBD1 (5 bases). Germline V gene lookup returns CDR1 DFQATT and CDR2 SNEGSKA (reference sequence). CDR3 length equals 18 residues. CDR3 coding DNA: TGCAGTGCTAGAGAGAGGCAGACCATCGTCTCTGGGGCCAGCGTCCTGACTTTC. Its translation is CSARERQTIVSGASVLTF.

As regards this clonotype: This may arise from a read error, as a much more abundant clone is one base away. The chain recombines TRBV7-9 with TRBJ1-1; a possible D gene is TRBD1 (6 bases). This CDR3 region has 14 residues. V was trimmed by 11 bases and J by 0 bases, leaving 16 bases between them. CDR1 and CDR2 (germline): SEHNR, FQNEAQ (reference sequence). The CDR3 loop reads CARIETGMNTEAFF. The CDR3 DNA reads as TGTGCCCGCATTGAGACAGGCATGAACACTGAAGCTTTCTTT.

In its sample, this clonotype was seen a few times. CDR3 sequence (DNA): TGTGCCAGCAGTTCACGTGGAAAGTTCAATGAGCAGTTCTTC. Translated: CASSSRGKFNEQFF. This sequence joins TRBV28 and TRBJ2-1; D is unclear. From germline, CDR1 is MDHEN and CDR2 SYDVKM. The CDR3 is made up of 14 amino acids. V was shortened by 4 bases and J by 6 bases, with 13 bases between the two germline ends.

V usage is TRBV29-1 and J usage is TRBJ2-5, with 11 positions matching TRBD2. Losses at the gene ends were 6 bases for V and 4 bases for J; bases not matched to a gene: 10. Germline V gives CDR1 SQVTM, CDR2 ANQGSEA. CDR3 length: 15 amino acids. CDR3 in DNA: TGCAGCGTGGCTGTAGCGGGGGGGGTAAGAGAGACCCAGTACTTC. Amino acid sequence: CSVAVAGGVRETQYF.

A word on this clonotype: A much larger clonotype is one base distant, so this may be a read error. This sequence joins TRBV7-2 and TRBJ2-3, with TRBD1 matching 7 bases. CDR3 size: 16 residues. Looked up from germline, CDR1 is SGHTA and CDR2 is FQGNSA. In nucleotides, the CDR3 is TGTGCCGGCAGCTTACCGCCGGGACAGCTCACAGATACGCAGTATTTT. It yields the protein CAGSLPPGQLTDTQYF.

The chain is built from TRBV4-3 and TRBJ2-1; TRBD2 agrees at 8 bases. The length of the CDR3 is 16 residues. CDR1 is LGHNA and CDR2 is YSLEER in the germline V gene. The V and J ends lost 0 bases and 6 bases, in that order; junction bases with no gene match: 7. As DNA, the CDR3 is TGCGCCAGCAGCCAAGATCGAGCGGGAGCCTCCAATGAGCAGTTCTTC. This translates into CASSQDRAGASNEQFF.

The rearrangement links TRBV12-3 or TRBV12-4 to TRBJ1-5, with D hard to call. Trimming took off 1 base at V and 1 base at J, with 8 bases between the two ends. The CDR3 contains 15 residues. CDR3 protein: CASSLGVGSNQPQHF. CDR3 bases: TGTGCCAGCAGTTTAGGCGTGGGAAGCAATCAGCCCCAGCATTTT.

This clonotype was detected a few times. This chain connects TRBV9 to TRBJ1-2; D is undetermined. Per the germline V gene, CDR1 is SGDLS and CDR2 is YYNGEE. Trimming cost V 3 bases and J 6 bases, with 6 bases left between them. The CDR3 loop spans 11 amino acids. The CDR3 nucleotides are TGTGCCAGCAGCGCCGGCCATGGCTACACCTTC. It encodes CASSAGHGYTF.

The chain recombines TRBV11-2 with TRBJ2-7; 9 nucleotides match TRBD1. The J segment lost 4 bases and the V segment lost 7 bases, leaving 8 bases of the junction unmatched. The CDR3 covers 14 residues. Per the germline V gene, CDR1 is SGHAT and CDR2 is FQNNGV. CDR3 nucleotides: TGTGCCAGCACCTCCGGGACAGGGACGTACGAGCAGTACTTC. Translated, it gives CASTSGTGTYEQYF.

Details on this clonotype: Given a much more abundant clone one base away, this may be a read error. The V gene is TRBV4-1, the J gene TRBJ1-1; tentatively, D is TRBD1 (6 bases). The CDR3 length is 11 residues. Germline V gives CDR1 MGHRA, CDR2 YSYEKL. This CDR3 is CASKKTGETFF. CDR3 bases: TGCGCCAGCAAGAAGACAGGTGAAACTTTCTTT.

The chain recombines TRBV19 with TRBJ2-7; 7 bases agree with TRBD2. CDR1 and CDR2 from the germline V gene are LNHDA and SQIVND (reference sequence). CDR3 length: 14 amino acids. J gave up 2 bases and V 6 bases, and 7 bases lay outside the gene matches. Here the CDR3 reads CASRPTSATYEQYF. The CDR3, as DNA: TGTGCCAGTAGGCCCACTAGCGCAACCTACGAGCAGTACTTC.

This clonotype was seen many times. The chain has TRBV6-5 and TRBJ2-4, with D perhaps given as TRBD1 or TRBD2 (6 bases each). Germline V gives CDR1 MNHEY, CDR2 SVGAGI. The CDR3 extends over 14 amino acids. V was clipped by 4 bases and J by 8 bases, with 15 bases between them. DNA for the CDR3: TGTGCCAGCAGTTCCAAGGGGGGCCTTGACATTCAGTACTTC. This translates into CASSSKGGLDIQYF.

As for this clonotype: The junction departs from the called germline gene at one end, perhaps through a read error. The chain joins TRBV13 to TRBJ2-7; TRBD2 matches at 8 bases. The CDR3 is made up of 13 amino acids. CDR1 PRHDT and CDR2 FYEKMQ come from the germline V gene (reference sequence). This chain's CDR3 is CVSSGGYGNEQYF. The CDR3 coding sequence is TGTGTCAGCAGCGGGGGTTATGGTAACGAGCAGTACTTC.

This clonotype was detected a few times. The gene calls are TRBV20-1 and TRBJ2-7, with no clear D. CDR1 and CDR2 (germline): DFQATT, SNEGSKA (reference sequence). Trimming shortened V by 3 bases and J by 1 base, and 10 bases separated the two germline ends. The CDR3 runs 13 residues. The CDR3: CSASEAGSYEQYF. CDR3 DNA sequence: TGCAGTGCTAGTGAGGCAGGATCCTACGAGCAGTACTTC.

This clonotype was detected many times. CDR3 DNA: TGCAGTGCTAGGACAGGTTCTAGCACAGATACGCAGTATTTT. This encodes CSARTGSSTDTQYF. The chain joins TRBV20-1 to TRBJ2-3; D may be TRBD1 (6 bases). Germline CDR1 DFQATT, CDR2 SNEGSKA (reference sequence). The CDR3 runs to 14 residues. The V end lost 3 bases, the J end lost 0 bases, and 10 bases lay between the germline ends.

This clonotype occurred a few times. This clone may be a read error of a much larger clone one base away. The chain uses TRBV6-6 and TRBJ2-4, with D perhaps matching TRBD2 (5 bases). CDR1 and CDR2 (germline): MNHNY, SVGAGI (reference sequence). The CDR3 consists of 15 residues. Trimming pared 4 bases from V and 9 bases from J, leaving 19 bases between. The CDR3 here is CASSSSSWSLGIQYF. CDR3 DNA: TGTGCCAGCAGTTCCTCTAGCTGGAGTTTAGGCATTCAGTACTTC.

Remarks on this clonotype: With a much larger clone just one base away, this may be a read error. V is TRBV5-1 and J is TRBJ2-7; TRBD1 is a possible D gene (5 bases). CDR1 and CDR2 (germline): SGHRS, YFSETQ. The CDR3 spans 13 residues. The CDR3 DNA follows: TGCGCCAGCAGCCTGGACACTTCCTACGGGCAGTACTTC. Translated, it gives CASSLDTSYGQYF.

Many counts were recorded for this clonotype. This rearrangement joins TRBV6-5 to TRBJ1-1; D is uncertain. There are 14 residues in the CDR3. The germline V gene has CDR1 MNHEY and CDR2 SVGAGI. Trimming cost V 2 bases and J 4 bases, with 11 bases left between them. CDR3 sequence (DNA): TGTGCCAGCAGTTACGCCGGGAGCGGCACTGAAGCTTTCTTT. As protein: CASSYAGSGTEAFF.

This sequence joins TRBV9 and TRBJ2-2, with 8 bases lining up with TRBD1. J lost 4 bases, V lost 0 bases, and 8 bases had no gene match. The CDR3 contains 17 residues. Germline lookup yields CDR1 SGDLS and CDR2 YYNGEE. The CDR3 spells CASSVATGGQSTGELFF. The CDR3 bases are TGTGCCAGCAGCGTAGCTACAGGGGGGCAGAGCACCGGGGAGCTGTTTTTT.

This clonotype was observed a few times. The rearrangement links TRBV4-3 to TRBJ2-1; tentatively, D is TRBD1 or TRBD2 (5 bases each). CDR1 and CDR2 from the germline V gene are LGHNA and YSLEER. V was trimmed by 0 bases and J by 1 base, leaving 13 bases between them. This CDR3 has 17 residues. CDR3 in DNA: TGCGCCAGCAGCCAAGATCAGCGGCAGGGATCCTACAATGAGCAGTTCTTC. Protein: CASSQDQRQGSYNEQFF.